This record covers a single TCR beta chain. The antigen remains unidentified. Samples were taken at baseline and on day 1 of cycles 4 and 7. The CDR3 has 17 residues. From germline, CDR1 is SQVTM and CDR2 ANQGSEA. J was trimmed by 9 bases and V by 5 bases; bases with no gene match: 13. TCRdb keeps only in-frame clones here, not all; method: immunoSEQ multiplex PCR. The sample has 22,000 or so clones; about nine tenths are singletons. This sample is part of a study of OX40 agonist ivuxolimab in advanced cancers. The wider study: Three patients, one with hepatocellular carcinoma and two with cutaneous melanoma, achieved partial responses.

Study-level results: Patients with a partial response at 0.1-3.0 mg/kg had among the lowest clonal expansion. More expanded clones were found, on average, in CD8+ than in CD4+ T cells.

The receptor's source is an adult with an advanced solid tumor such as melanoma, head and neck, liver or kidney cancer. The chain has TRBV29-1 and TRBJ2-1, with 16 bases lining up with TRBD2. The input for sequencing was CD4+ or CD8+ T cells sorted from blood, taken in a trial of the OX40 agonist ivuxolimab. CDR3 in amino acids: CSVWGPGLAGGPGEQFF. As DNA, the CDR3 is TGCAGCGTTTGGGGCCCGGGACTAGCGGGAGGGCCCGGTGAGCAGTTCTTC.